This entry concerns a single T cell receptor (beta chain). Its antigen is not identified. Following extraction, RNA underwent reverse transcription to cDNA, which served as the sequencing template. Assay used: immunoSEQ multiplex PCR; TCRdb lists only in-frame clones, some missing. This sample has 85,000 to 95,000 clones, with around 71% found just once. Treatment noted: oral pan-JAK inhibitor, 5-10 mg twice daily. This record belongs to a study of CD8+ T cells in alopecia areata. Study-wide points: When scalp samples are sequenced, resident alphabeta T cells of normal skin are also captured. Higher clonality than in normal scalp was seen in lesional scalp, especially alopecia totalis/universalis. Administration of tofacitinib significantly diminished scalp clonality and expanded CD8+ clones within the top 100.

The specimen was CD8+ T cells sorted from blood, collected at approximately week 44, from a patient treated with tofacitinib. The sequence was obtained from a human donor with alopecia areata.

CDR3 residues: CAISDPDARNEQFF. The CDR3 DNA sequence: TGTGCCATCAGTGACCCGGACGCTCGGAATGAGCAGTTCTTC. V is TRBV10-3 and J is TRBJ2-1, with D hard to call. Per the germline V gene, CDR1 is ENHRY and CDR2 is SYGVKD. The length of the CDR3 is 14 residues. V was shortened by 3 bases and J by 7 bases, with 13 bases between the two germline ends.